This TCR beta chain derives from a study of cytomegalovirus exposure and HLA in healthy donors. Overall study results and limits: Researchers counted roughly 160 TCR beta chains as cytomegalovirus-associated. Using the classifier, cytomegalovirus status was reportedly diagnosed with high specificity and sensitivity. Many donors shared some public TCRs, even though most TCR sequences were rare.

In regard to this clone: Its antigen remains unknown.

Libraries were prepared by immunoSEQ multiplex PCR; TCRdb keeps only in-frame clonotypes and omits some of them. The sample has about 66,000 clones; about 97% are singletons. Germline V CDR1 and CDR2: MDHEN, SYDVKM. Trimming removed 4 bases from V and 6 bases from J, with 7 bases in between. CDR3 size: 12 residues. Sequenced input: PBMCs. The V call is TRBV28, the J call TRBJ1-5, with D hard to call. The TCR originated in a young woman in good health and CMV-seropositive. CDR3 loop: CASSSAGQPQHF. CDR3 sequence (DNA): TGTGCCAGCAGTTCCGCGGGTCAGCCCCAGCATTTT.